The T cell receptor beta chain under discussion was sequenced for a study of cytomegalovirus exposure and HLA in healthy donors. Across the whole study: Researchers found that just over 80% of about 400 genotyped donors fell within the Caucasian-associated ancestry cluster.

Study-wide results and limits: As immune exposure information, only CMV serostatus was available.

Remarks on this clone: Antigen: not known.

The PCR ran on 60 Vbeta and 13 Jbeta primers. Measured with immunoSEQ multiplex PCR; TCRdb has only the in-frame clones, and not every one. The sample records hundreds of thousands of clones, 65% to 85% being singletons. V lost 8 bases and J lost 4, with 11 bases in between. CDR3 length: 12 amino acids. CDR1 is SNHLY, CDR2 FYNNEI, per germline. The V gene is TRBV2, the J gene TRBJ1-1, with D tentatively TRBD1 (5 bases). Sequenced input: PBMCs. This TCR was sampled from a boy aged 2 to 9 in good health and CMV-seronegative. The CDR3 nucleotides read TGTGCCAGCGGTGGGGGAGGCACTGAAGCTTTCTTT. As protein: CASGGGGTEAFF.